A selection of T cell receptor beta chains follows, all from one sample in a study of neurological immune-mediated disorders. TCRdb recomputed calls from the 5' RACE reads with MiXCR, one row per CDR3 protein. The sample lists tens of thousands of distinct CDR3 sequences, more than 7.5% occurring once. Input material: PBMCs. The receptor source for this set is a man aged 25 to 40 in good health. Each CDR3 is given with its conserved first and last residue. The D gene is left open where the match is weak. Expanded clones are given a class, and other clones once, few, many or no size at all.

D gene | J gene | V gene | clone size | CDR3 protein | CDR3 DNA
TRBD1 | TRBJ2-1 | TRBV7-3 | NA | CASSFESQGAPSSYNQQFF | TGTGCCAGCAGCTTTGAGTCACAGGGGGCGCCGAGCTCCTACAATCAGCAGTTCTTC
NA | TRBJ2-7 | TRBV7-2 | many | CASSSGHPYEQYF | TGTGCCAGCAGCTCAGGACACCCCTACGAGCAGTACTTC
NA | TRBJ2-3 | TRBV7-2 | many | CASSLTPVSDTQYF | TGTGCCAGCAGCTTAACCCCGGTGTCAGATACGCAGTATTTT
TRBD1 | TRBJ2-1 | TRBV11-2 | many | CASSLIQGGEQFF | TGTGCCAGCAGCTTAATACAGGGGGGAGAGCAGTTCTTC
NA | TRBJ2-5 | TRBV7-9 | many | CASSLERETQYF | TGTGCCAGCAGCTTAGAGAGGGAGACCCAGTACTTC
NA | TRBJ2-1 | TRBV14 | many | CASSQQGGSYNEQFF | TGTGCCAGCAGCCAACAGGGCGGCTCCTACAATGAGCAGTTCTTC
NA | TRBJ1-5 | TRBV21-1 | NA | CASSPTGQFFIRNQPQHF | TGTGCCAGCAGCCCCACGGGACAGTTCTTTATACGCAATCAGCCCCAGCATTTT
NA | TRBJ1-1 | TRBV20-1 | many | CSARDDSGHTEAFF | TGCAGTGCTAGAGATGACAGCGGTCACACTGAAGCTTTCTTT
NA | TRBJ1-2 | TRBV6-6 | many | CASSYHTDGYTF | TGTGCCAGCAGTTACCACACTGATGGCTACACCTTC
NA | TRBJ2-1 | TRBV20-1 | many | CSARRGGGVSYNEQFF | TGCAGTGCTAGAAGGGGAGGGGGGGTCTCCTACAATGAGCAGTTCTTC
NA | TRBJ1-2 | TRBV2 | many | CASSKGGRFDLYGYTF | TGTGCCAGCAGTAAGGGGGGGCGATTCGACCTTTATGGCTACACCTTC
NA | TRBJ2-7 | TRBV13 | many | CASSNAAYEQYF | TGTGCCAGCAGCAACGCGGCCTACGAGCAGTACTTC
NA | TRBJ2-7 | TRBV7-2 | many | CASSLATDEQYF | TGTGCCAGCAGCTTAGCCACGGACGAGCAGTACTTC
TRBD2 | TRBJ2-3 | TRBV5-5 | many | CASSWGLAGSTDTQYF | TGTGCCAGCAGCTGGGGACTAGCGGGTAGCACAGATACGCAGTATTTT
NA | TRBJ1-1 | TRBV5-5 | many | CASSFYGNTEAFF | TGTGCCAGCAGCTTTTATGGAAACACTGAAGCTTTCTTT
NA | TRBJ1-3 | TRBV3-1 | many | CASSQDPVNSGNTIYF | TGTGCCAGCAGCCAAGACCCAGTAAACTCTGGAAACACCATATATTTT
TRBD1 | TRBJ1-2 | TRBV20-1 | many | CSAFYGQGHYGYTF | TGCAGTGCTTTCTACGGACAGGGCCACTATGGCTACACCTTC
NA | TRBJ2-1 | TRBV6-2/TRBV6-3 | many | CASSYGFENEQFF | TGTGCCAGCAGTTATGGGTTTGAGAATGAGCAGTTCTTC
NA | TRBJ2-3 | TRBV18 | many | CASSPYTDTQYF | TGTGCCAGCTCACCATACACAGATACGCAGTATTTT
NA | TRBJ2-7 | TRBV18 | many | CASSPRQDSRAYEQYF | TGTGCCAGCTCACCCAGACAGGACAGCCGGGCCTACGAGCAGTACTTC
NA | TRBJ2-1 | TRBV20-1 | many | CSARDQAATEQFF | TGCAGTGCTAGAGATCAAGCGGCAACTGAGCAGTTCTTC
NA | TRBJ2-1 | TRBV29-1 | many | CSVDLSLSSYNEQFF | TGCAGCGTTGATTTGTCGCTAAGCTCCTACAATGAGCAGTTCTTC
TRBD2 | TRBJ2-1 | TRBV5-1 | many | CASSRMRTRSYNEQFF | TGCGCCAGCAGCCGAATGAGGACTAGGTCCTACAATGAGCAGTTCTTC
NA | TRBJ2-2 | TRBV27 | many | CASSFGGAGELFF | TGTGCCAGCAGTTTTGGAGGTGCCGGGGAGCTGTTTTTT
TRBD2 | TRBJ2-7 | TRBV27 | many | CASHQLTSGYEQYF | TGTGCCAGCCATCAGCTGACTAGCGGCTACGAGCAGTACTTC
TRBD1 | TRBJ2-7 | TRBV27 | many | CASSSAGGEQYF | TGTGCCAGCAGTTCCGCAGGGGGCGAGCAGTACTTC
NA | TRBJ2-7 | TRBV7-9 | many | CASSLVGGPSEQYF | TGTGCCAGCAGCTTAGTAGGAGGACCGTCCGAGCAGTACTTC